These 28 T cell receptor beta chains came from one sample sequenced in a study of shared clonotypes between healthy human individuals. It was CD45RO-negative cells, positively selected for CCR7, that made up naive CD8 cells, with terminally differentiated effector memory CD45RA+ cells excluded. Assay: immunoSEQ multiplex PCR; the TCRdb copy retains only in-frame clones and omits some. The sample shows around 1,900,000 clones, 85% to 95% of them seen only once. Sample: naive CD8+ T cells from PBMCs. The receptors come from a man between 18 and 35 years old in good health. Some clones in this sample may be carry-over from other donors' samples.

The chain carries TRBV5-1 and TRBJ2-7, with D uncertain. Germline values: CDR1 SGHRS, CDR2 YFSETQ. CDR3 size: 12 residues. Trimming pared 4 bases from V and 2 bases from J, leaving 7 bases between. The CDR3 DNA reads as TGCGCCAGCAGCGTAGGGACCTACGAGCAGTACTTC. Residues: CASSVGTYEQYF.

J is TRBJ1-3 and V is TRBV7-9; 7 nucleotides line up with TRBD1. This CDR3 comprises 16 residues. V was clipped by 4 bases and J by 4 bases; unmatched bases: 10. Germline lookup yields CDR1 SEHNR and CDR2 FQNEAQ (reference sequence). The CDR3, as DNA: TGTGCCAGCAGCTCACAGACAGGGAGGGCGGGAAACACCATATATTTT. Translating gives CASSSQTGRAGNTIYF.

The chain couples TRBV7-9 to TRBJ2-7; D uncertain. Germline V gene lookup returns CDR1 SEHNR and CDR2 FQNEAQ (reference sequence). This CDR3 has 16 amino acids. Trimming shortened V by 1 base and J by 2 bases, and 15 bases separated the two germline ends. The CDR3 region has the DNA TGTGCCAGCAGCTTAGAGGTCCTACCGGGTGCCTACGAGCAGTACTTC. Its translation: CASSLEVLPGAYEQYF.

On this clone: The sample has other DNA sequences that encode this CDR3 too. This chain links TRBV5-4 with TRBJ1-1; D is unclear. The V gene's germline CDR1 is SGHNT and CDR2 YYREEE (reference sequence). V was shortened by 0 bases and J by 5 bases, with 5 bases between the two germline ends. There are 12 residues in the CDR3. CDR3 loop: CASSLVDTEAFF. The CDR3 DNA is TGTGCCAGCAGCTTGGTGGATACTGAAGCTTTCTTT.

This clone was recorded a few times. This rearrangement joins TRBV19 to TRBJ1-5; D gene ambiguous. Germline V gene lookup returns CDR1 LNHDA and CDR2 SQIVND (reference sequence). With 9 bases removed from V and 9 bases from J, the gap between germline ends came to 9 bases. The CDR3 extends over 10 amino acids. In DNA form, the CDR3 reads TGTGCCAGAATACTGCGGCCCCAGCATTTT. The encoded protein is CARILRPQHF.

This chain joins TRBV7-9 and TRBJ2-5, with D possibly matching TRBD2 (6 bases). The V end lost 8 bases, the J end lost 3 bases, and 22 bases lay between the germline ends. The V gene's germline CDR1 is SEHNR and CDR2 FQNEAQ (reference sequence). The CDR3 covers 16 residues. The DNA for the CDR3 is TGTGCCAGCCAAGACTGGGACTCCAGAACCGAAGAGACCCAGTACTTC. It translates to CASQDWDSRTEETQYF.

This clone turned up a few times. J is TRBJ2-7 and V is TRBV29-1, with D tentatively TRBD1 or TRBD2 (5 bases each). The germline CDR1 and CDR2 sequences are SQVTM and ANQGSEA. The CDR3 totals 13 residues. With 6 bases removed from V and 6 bases from J, the gap between germline ends came to 18 bases. In DNA, the CDR3 is TGCAGCGTCCGGGACGGCCGAGGGACCGAGCAGTACTTC. Translated: CSVRDGRGTEQYF.

The chain recombines TRBV9 with TRBJ2-7, with no clear D. The V end lost 4 bases, the J end lost 0 bases, and 8 bases lay between the germline ends. This CDR3 is built from 13 residues. Germline V gives CDR1 SGDLS, CDR2 YYNGEE. CDR3: CASSPESSYEQYF. CDR3 in DNA: TGTGCCAGCAGCCCGGAGAGCTCCTACGAGCAGTACTTC.

The rearrangement links TRBV19 to TRBJ2-5; unclear D gene. This CDR3 has 13 residues. Germline-derived CDR1 and CDR2 are LNHDA and SQIVND (reference sequence). Trimming took off 8 bases at V and 2 bases at J, with 12 bases between the two ends. In DNA form, the CDR3 reads TGTGCCAGTGGCCCTAGGTTACAAGAGACCCAGTACTTC. Its translation: CASGPRLQETQYF.

The chain is built from TRBV28 and TRBJ1-4; TRBD1 aligns across 7 bases. CDR3 length: 16 amino acids. Unmatched junction bases numbered 14, after V lost 6 bases and J lost 7 bases. Looked up from germline, CDR1 is MDHEN and CDR2 is SYDVKM. This chain's CDR3 is CASSLPDRVGTEKLFF. CDR3 bases: TGTGCCAGCAGCCTACCAGACAGGGTAGGAACTGAAAAACTGTTTTTT.

This clone was seen once. Other DNA sequences within the sample encode an identical CDR3. The chain employs TRBV10-3 and TRBJ2-7; 13 bases match TRBD2. CDR1 and CDR2 (germline): ENHRY, SYGVKD. This CDR3 contains 16 residues. V gave up 2 bases and J gave up 0 bases; unmatched junction bases: 1. As DNA, the CDR3 is TGTGCCATCAGTGAGGGACTAGCGGGAGCCTCCTACGAGCAGTACTTC. Translation gives CAISEGLAGASYEQYF.

The CDR3 is CASSMVSRYTIYF. In nucleotides, the CDR3 is TGTGCCAGTAGTATGGTCTCCCGGTACACCATATATTTT. The chain joins TRBV19 to TRBJ1-3, with D hard to call. Trimming took 3 bases from V and 8 from J, leaving 11 bases between them. The CDR3 is made up of 13 amino acids. In germline, CDR1 is LNHDA, CDR2 SQIVND (reference sequence).

The V gene is TRBV2, the J gene TRBJ1-1; D not certain. The germline V and J ends were trimmed by 7 bases and 5 bases, with 20 bases remaining between them. Germline V gene sequence: CDR1 SNHLY, CDR2 FYNNEI. The CDR3 runs 15 residues. The CDR3 reads CASIPQAGGSTEAFF. Written as DNA, the CDR3 is TGTGCCAGCATACCTCAGGCAGGAGGGAGTACTGAAGCTTTCTTT.

J is TRBJ2-5 and V is TRBV10-3, with no clear D. Germline lookup yields CDR1 ENHRY and CDR2 SYGVKD. V dropped 8 bases and J dropped 5 bases, with 21 bases sitting between them. This CDR3 is built from 15 residues. The CDR3 reads CAIQASTEVAETQYF. CDR3 DNA sequence: TGTGCCATCCAGGCGAGCACCGAGGTGGCGGAGACCCAGTACTTC.

This clone was picked up one time. The chain uses TRBV14 and TRBJ2-7; TRBD1 matches 8 bases. The CDR3 runs to 14 residues. Per germline, CDR1 SGHDN and CDR2 FVKESK. Unmatched junction bases numbered 5, after V lost 4 bases and J lost 3 bases. The CDR3 loop is CASSPRGRLYEQYF. The CDR3 nucleotides are TGTGCCAGCAGCCCCAGGGGGCGGCTCTACGAGCAGTACTTC.

The chain joins TRBV11-2 to TRBJ1-1; D possibly corresponds to TRBD1 (6 bases). Germline V CDR1 and CDR2: SGHAT, FQNNGV. CDR3 size: 16 residues. Trimming removed 3 bases at V and 0 bases at J, with 14 bases between. The CDR3 region is CASSFVAGALNTEAFF. CDR3 DNA sequence: TGTGCCAGCAGCTTCGTTGCGGGGGCCTTGAACACTGAAGCTTTCTTT. Full variable domain (remainder filled in from reference TRBV11-2 and TRBJ1-1): EAGVAQSPRYKIIEKRQSVAFWCNPISGHATLYWYQQILGQGPKLLIQFQNNGVVDDSQLPKDRFSAERLKGVDSTLKIQPAKLEDSAVYLCASSFVAGALNTEAFFGQGTRLTVV.

This chain connects TRBV29-1 to TRBJ2-1, with unresolved D. V lost 6 bases and J lost 0, with 12 bases in between. Germline loops: CDR1 SQVTM, CDR2 ANQGSEA. This CDR3 contains 14 residues. DNA for the CDR3: TGCAGCGTCACAGTTGGAGACTCCTACAATGAGCAGTTCTTC. This sequence encodes CSVTVGDSYNEQFF.

The V call is TRBV11-2, the J call TRBJ2-3; possibly TRBD2 for D (5 bases). CDR3 length: 15 residues. Trimming removed 2 bases from V and 1 base from J, with 10 bases in between. Germline V gene lookup returns CDR1 SGHAT and CDR2 FQNNGV. The CDR3: CASSLWVSGTDTQYF. The CDR3 nucleotides read TGTGCCAGCAGCTTATGGGTTAGCGGCACAGATACGCAGTATTTT.

Remarks on this clone: It is unclear where the CDR3 begins or ends on the DNA, so no DNA is shown, and the CDR3 is as TCRdb lists it. The rearrangement joins TRBV15 to TRBJ1-4. The germline V gene encodes CDR1 LNHNV and CDR2 YYDKDF (reference sequence). The CDR3 is 16 residues long, ends included. This chain's CDR3 is CATSSILDRSGEKLFF.

This chain uses TRBV28 with TRBJ2-7; 9 bases line up with TRBD2. The CDR3 sequence is 15 residues long. Trimming cost V 4 bases and J 6 bases; bases outside gene matches: 10. Germline values: CDR1 MDHEN, CDR2 SYDVKM. The CDR3 here is CASSWSGLAPPEQYF. The CDR3 nucleotides are TGTGCCAGCAGTTGGTCGGGACTAGCTCCTCCCGAGCAGTACTTC. Full variable domain (rest looked up from reference TRBV28 and TRBJ2-7): DVKVTQSSRYLVKRTGEKVFLECVQDMDHENMFWYRQDPGLGLRLIYFSYDVKMKEKGDIPEGYSVSREKKERFSLILESASTNQTSMYLCASSWSGLAPPEQYFGPGTRLTVT.

The V call is TRBV7-2, the J call TRBJ1-1; D not resolved. CDR3 size: 13 residues. V was pared by 2 bases and J by 4 bases, with 8 bases between. Per germline, CDR1 SGHTA and CDR2 FQGNSA. CDR3 nucleotide sequence: TGTGCCAGCAGCTTAACGGCGCCCACTGAAGCTTTCTTT. Protein: CASSLTAPTEAFF.

V is TRBV29-1 and J is TRBJ2-7; 7 bases align to TRBD1. J gave up 5 bases and V 7 bases, and 8 bases lay outside the gene matches. The CDR3 consists of 12 residues. Per the germline V gene, CDR1 is SQVTM and CDR2 is ANQGSEA. CDR3 sequence (DNA): TGCAGCGAGAACCCCGACAGGGACGAGCAGTACTTC. Protein sequence: CSENPDRDEQYF.

V and J are TRBV30 and TRBJ1-2; D gene ambiguous. The germline V gene has CDR1 GTSNPN and CDR2 SVGIG (reference sequence). This CDR3 contains 11 residues. This chain's CDR3 is CSMAANYGYTF. CDR3 in DNA: TGTTCTATGGCAGCTAACTATGGCTACACCTTC.

CDR3 coding DNA: TGTGCCAGCAGACCGGGACAGGGGGCCCAAAGCTCCTACGAGCAGTACTTC. Translated: CASRPGQGAQSSYEQYF. V gene TRBV5-6 combines with J gene TRBJ2-5; TRBD1 agrees at 12 bases. The end of the DNA fits TRBJ2-7 better, so the J call may be wrong. Germline V gene lookup returns CDR1 SGHDT and CDR2 YYEEEE. The CDR3 is made up of 17 amino acids.

This sequence joins TRBV28 and TRBJ2-7; maybe TRBD2 (5 bases). This CDR3 is 14 amino acids long. With 1 base removed from V and 6 bases from J, the gap between germline ends came to 13 bases. Germline CDR1 and CDR2: MDHEN and SYDVKM. The CDR3 DNA reads as TGTGCCAGCAGTTTATATCGGGGTAAGAGCGAGCAGTACTTC. Translated: CASSLYRGKSEQYF.

The chain uses TRBV27 and TRBJ2-2; D is uncertain. Germline CDR1 reads MNHEY; CDR2 reads SMNVEV (reference sequence). This CDR3 has 13 residues. Deletions cut 7 bases from V and 2 bases from J, with 8 bases between. CDR3 bases: TGTGCCAGCACGAGCGTAAACACCGGGGAGCTGTTTTTT. Translating gives CASTSVNTGELFF.

The chain employs TRBV11-2 and TRBJ2-1; D ambiguous. V was cut by 5 bases and J by 6 bases, with 14 bases left in between. The CDR3 length is 14 residues. Germline V gene sequence: CDR1 SGHAT, CDR2 FQNNGV. The CDR3 coding sequence is TGTGCCAGCAGCGCGGCGCTAGATATCAATGAGCAGTTCTTC. Its translation is CASSAALDINEQFF.

V is TRBV4-1 and J is TRBJ2-7; 10 bases align to TRBD2. Germline loops: CDR1 MGHRA, CDR2 YSYEKL. The junction had 5 bases not matched to a gene; V was cut back by 1 base and J by 2 bases. This CDR3 contains 16 residues. CDR3 sequence: CASSQVVAGGPYEQYF. CDR3 nucleotides: TGCGCCAGCAGCCAAGTCGTAGCGGGAGGCCCCTACGAGCAGTACTTC.